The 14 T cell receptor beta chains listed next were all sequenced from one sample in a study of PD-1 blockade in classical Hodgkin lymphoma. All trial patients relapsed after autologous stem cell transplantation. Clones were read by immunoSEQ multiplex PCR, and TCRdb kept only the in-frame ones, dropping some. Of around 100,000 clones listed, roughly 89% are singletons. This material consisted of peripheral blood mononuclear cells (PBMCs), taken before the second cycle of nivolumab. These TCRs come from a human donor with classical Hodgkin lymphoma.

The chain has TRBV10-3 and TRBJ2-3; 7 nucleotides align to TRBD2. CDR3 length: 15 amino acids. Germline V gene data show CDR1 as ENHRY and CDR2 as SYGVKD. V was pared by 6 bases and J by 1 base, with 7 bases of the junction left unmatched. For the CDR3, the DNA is TGTGCCATCAGCGGGGGGTCCCAGGGCACAGATACGCAGTATTTT. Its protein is CAISGGSQGTDTQYF.

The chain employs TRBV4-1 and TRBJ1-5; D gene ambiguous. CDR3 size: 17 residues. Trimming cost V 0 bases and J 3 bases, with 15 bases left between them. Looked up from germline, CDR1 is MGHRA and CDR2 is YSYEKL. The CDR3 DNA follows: TGCGCCAGCAGCCAAGATGGGTCGAGGGATGACAATCAGCCCCAGCATTTT. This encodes CASSQDGSRDDNQPQHF.

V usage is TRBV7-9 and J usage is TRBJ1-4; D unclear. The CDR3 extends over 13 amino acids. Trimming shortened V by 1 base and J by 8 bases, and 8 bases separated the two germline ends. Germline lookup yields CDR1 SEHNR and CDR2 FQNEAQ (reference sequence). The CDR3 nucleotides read TGTGCCAGCAGCTTAGGGATAGGGGAAAAACTGTTTTTT. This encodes CASSLGIGEKLFF.

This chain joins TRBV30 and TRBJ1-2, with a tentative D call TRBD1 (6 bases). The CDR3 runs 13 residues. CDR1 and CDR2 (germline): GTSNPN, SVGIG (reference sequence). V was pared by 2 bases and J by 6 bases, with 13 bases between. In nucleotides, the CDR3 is TGTGCCTGGAGTTACAGGACAGATGATGGCTACACCTTC. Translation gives CAWSYRTDDGYTF. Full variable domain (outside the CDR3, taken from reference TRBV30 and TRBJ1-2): SQTIHQWPATLVQPVGSPLSLECTVEGTSNPNLYWYRQAAGRGLQLLFYSVGIGQISSEVPQNLSASRPQDRQFILSSKKLLLSDSGFYLCAWSYRTDDGYTFGSGTRLTVV.

Written as DNA, the CDR3 is TGTGCCAGCAGGTCAGATGCCGATGGGGCCAACGTCCTGACTTTC. It translates to CASRSDADGANVLTF. The V call is TRBV6-5, the J call TRBJ2-6; D gene ambiguous. V was clipped by 6 bases and J by 3 bases, with 12 bases between them. CDR3 length equals 15 residues. Germline V CDR1 and CDR2: MNHEY, SVGAGI.

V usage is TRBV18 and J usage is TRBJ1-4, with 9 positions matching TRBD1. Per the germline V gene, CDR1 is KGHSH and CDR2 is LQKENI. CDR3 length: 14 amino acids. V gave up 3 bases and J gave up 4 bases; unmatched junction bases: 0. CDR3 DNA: TGTGCCAGCTCACCGGGACAGGGTAATGAAAAACTGTTTTTT. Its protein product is CASSPGQGNEKLFF.

CDR3 nucleotides: TGTGCCAGCAGCCGGACAGGGATCTCCTACGAGCAGTACTTC. Amino acid sequence: CASSRTGISYEQYF. The V call is TRBV11-2, the J call TRBJ2-7; 8 bases map to TRBD1. Per the germline V gene, CDR1 is SGHAT and CDR2 is FQNNGV. CDR3 length: 14 amino acids. Losses at the gene ends were 5 bases for V and 0 bases for J; bases not matched to a gene: 3.

The CDR3 region is CASSQRTGGTGNTIYF. The CDR3 nucleotides read TGTGCCAGCTCACAACGGACAGGGGGGACTGGAAACACCATATATTTT. J is TRBJ1-3 and V is TRBV18; 10 nucleotides match TRBD1. CDR1 and CDR2 from the germline V gene are KGHSH and LQKENI. The CDR3 covers 16 residues. V lost 4 bases to trimming and J lost 2 bases; unmatched junction nucleotides: 5. Full variable domain (outside the CDR3, taken from reference TRBV18 and TRBJ1-3): NAGVMQNPRHLVRRRGQEARLRCSPMKGHSHVYWYRQLPEEGLKFMVYLQKENIIDESGMPKERFSAEFPKEGPSILRIQQVVRGDSAAYFCASSQRTGGTGNTIYFGEGSWLTVV.

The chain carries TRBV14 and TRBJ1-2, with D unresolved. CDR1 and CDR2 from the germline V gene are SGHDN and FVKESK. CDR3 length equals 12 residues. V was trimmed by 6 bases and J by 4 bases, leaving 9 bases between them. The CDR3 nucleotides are TGTGCCAGCAGTGATTGGCCCTATGGCTACACCTTC. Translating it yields CASSDWPYGYTF.

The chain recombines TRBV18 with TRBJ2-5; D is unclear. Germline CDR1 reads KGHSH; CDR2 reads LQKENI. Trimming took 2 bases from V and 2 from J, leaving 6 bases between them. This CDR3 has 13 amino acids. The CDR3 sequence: CASSPGIQETQYF. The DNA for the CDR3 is TGTGCCAGCTCACCAGGTATTCAAGAGACCCAGTACTTC.

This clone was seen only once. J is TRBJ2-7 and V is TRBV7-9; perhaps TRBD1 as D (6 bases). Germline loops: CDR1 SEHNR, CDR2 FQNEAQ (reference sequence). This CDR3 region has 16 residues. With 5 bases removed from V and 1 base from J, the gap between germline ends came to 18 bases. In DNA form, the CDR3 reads TGTGCCAGCAGCCCGCCGTTACAGGGCAAGTCCTACGAGCAGTACTTC. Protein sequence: CASSPPLQGKSYEQYF.

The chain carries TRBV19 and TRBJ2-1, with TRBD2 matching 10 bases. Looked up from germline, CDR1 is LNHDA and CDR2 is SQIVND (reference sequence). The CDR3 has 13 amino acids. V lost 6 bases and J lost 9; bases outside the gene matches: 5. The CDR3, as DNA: TGTGCCAGTAGCGTAGCGGGGGGTACTGAGCAGTTCTTC. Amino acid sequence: CASSVAGGTEQFF.

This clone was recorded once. For the CDR3, the DNA is TGTGCCAGCAGCCAAGTAGGGGTGCGGACATCCCGAAGGAGCGACGAGCAGTACTTC. The encoded protein is CASSQVGVRTSRRSDEQYF. The chain carries TRBV4-2 and TRBJ2-7, with D possibly TRBD1 on 5 matching bases. CDR1 is LGHNA and CDR2 is YNFKEQ in the germline V gene. The length of the CDR3 is 19 residues. V lost 1 base and J lost 5, with 27 bases in between.

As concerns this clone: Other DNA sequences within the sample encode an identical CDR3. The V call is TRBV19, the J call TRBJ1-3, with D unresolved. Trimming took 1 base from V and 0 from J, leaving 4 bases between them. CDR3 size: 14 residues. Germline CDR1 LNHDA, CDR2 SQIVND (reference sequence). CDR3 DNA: TGTGCCAGTAGTATAGGCAGCTCTGGAAACACCATATATTTT. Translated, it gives CASSIGSSGNTIYF. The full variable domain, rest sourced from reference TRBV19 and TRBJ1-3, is DGGITQSPKYLFRKEGQNVTLSCEQNLNHDAMYWYRQDPGQGLRLIYYSQIVNDFQKGDIAEGYSVSREKKESFPLTVTSAQKNPTAFYLCASSIGSSGNTIYFGEGSWLTVV.